Listed below are T cell receptor beta chains from one sample, sequenced in a study of T cells of healthy individuals. Via MiXCR, TCRdb re-called the 5' RACE reads, giving one row per CDR3 protein. The sample shows around 98,000 distinct CDR3 sequences, approximately 15% of them seen only once. The receptors originated from a human donor in good health. CDR3s include the opening cysteine and the closing phenylalanine or tryptophan. The D gene is left open where the match is weak. Size is omitted from some rows. Given values are once, few, many or a class for expanded clones.

clone_size: many; v_call: TRBV6-5; j_call: TRBJ2-5; d_call: TRBD2; cdr3_aa: CASSASGHYQETQYF; cdr3_nt: TGTGCCAGCAGCGCTAGCGGGCATTACCAAGAGACCCAGTACTTC
clone_size: many; v_call: TRBV15; j_call: TRBJ2-7; d_call: NA; cdr3_aa: CATSRDRRASEQYF; cdr3_nt: TGTGCCACCAGCAGAGATCGCAGGGCGAGTGAGCAGTACTTC
clone_size: few; v_call: TRBV30; j_call: TRBJ2-2; d_call: NA; cdr3_aa: CAWKGTPRSSNTGELFF; cdr3_nt: TGTGCCTGGAAAGGGACTCCACGGTCGTCGAACACCGGGGAGCTGTTTTTT
clone_size: many; v_call: TRBV10-3; j_call: TRBJ2-3; d_call: TRBD2; cdr3_aa: CAISGGITDTQYF; cdr3_nt: TGTGCCATCAGCGGGGGGATCACAGATACGCAGTATTTT
clone_size: NA; v_call: TRBV20-1; j_call: TRBJ2-5; d_call: NA; cdr3_aa: CSAMRLSVFQETQYF; cdr3_nt: TGCAGTGCTATGAGACTCTCCGTCTTCCAAGAGACCCAGTACTTC
clone_size: NA; v_call: TRBV29-1; j_call: TRBJ1-2; d_call: TRBD1; cdr3_aa: CSVVGRGLSYGYTF; cdr3_nt: TGCAGCGTTGTGGGCAGGGGGCTTAGCTATGGCTACACCTTC
clone_size: NA; v_call: TRBV7-3; j_call: TRBJ1-1; d_call: NA; cdr3_aa: CASSGQSNTEAFF; cdr3_nt: TGTGCCAGCAGCGGACAGTCGAACACTGAAGCTTTCTTT
clone_size: few; v_call: TRBV24-1; j_call: TRBJ2-5; d_call: NA; cdr3_aa: CATSGRVGETQYF; cdr3_nt: TGTGCCACCAGTGGGAGGGTGGGTGAGACCCAGTACTTC
clone_size: few; v_call: TRBV5-1; j_call: TRBJ1-1; d_call: NA; cdr3_aa: CASSLVVEGAEAFF; cdr3_nt: TGCGCCAGCAGCTTGGTCGTGGAAGGAGCTGAAGCTTTCTTT
clone_size: NA; v_call: TRBV10-3; j_call: TRBJ2-1; d_call: TRBD2; cdr3_aa: CATRTSGSHYNEQFF; cdr3_nt: TGTGCCACCAGGACTAGCGGGAGTCACTACAATGAGCAGTTCTTC
clone_size: few; v_call: TRBV4-1; j_call: TRBJ2-1; d_call: NA; cdr3_aa: CASSQSQTSSYNEQFF; cdr3_nt: TGCGCCAGCAGCCAATCACAGACGAGCTCCTACAATGAGCAGTTCTTC
clone_size: NA; v_call: TRBV6-6; j_call: TRBJ2-3; d_call: NA; cdr3_aa: CASSMRGGSDTQYF; cdr3_nt: TGTGCCAGCTCCATGCGTGGGGGTTCAGATACGCAGTATTTT
clone_size: NA; v_call: TRBV19; j_call: TRBJ1-5; d_call: NA; cdr3_aa: CASSWRGNQPQHF; cdr3_nt: TGTGCCAGTAGTTGGCGGGGTAATCAGCCCCAGCATTTT
clone_size: NA; v_call: TRBV4-2; j_call: TRBJ1-2; d_call: TRBD1; cdr3_aa: CASSQGQGAHGYTF; cdr3_nt: TGTGCCAGCAGCCAAGGACAGGGGGCTCATGGCTACACCTTC
clone_size: many; v_call: TRBV28; j_call: TRBJ2-1; d_call: TRBD1; cdr3_aa: CASRPAWDRGLNEQFF; cdr3_nt: TGTGCCAGCAGACCTGCGTGGGACAGGGGCCTCAATGAGCAGTTCTTC
clone_size: NA; v_call: TRBV7-2; j_call: TRBJ1-5; d_call: TRBD1; cdr3_aa: CASSPGQYQPQHF; cdr3_nt: TGTGCCAGCAGCCCGGGACAGTATCAGCCCCAGCATTTT
clone_size: few; v_call: TRBV13; j_call: TRBJ2-2; d_call: NA; cdr3_aa: CASSVNGDHTGELFF; cdr3_nt: TGTGCCAGCAGTGTGAACGGCGACCACACCGGGGAGCTGTTTTTT
clone_size: few; v_call: TRBV28; j_call: TRBJ2-3; d_call: NA; cdr3_aa: CASSFRMGHAESTDTQYF; cdr3_nt: TGTGCCAGCAGTTTTCGAATGGGACACGCCGAGAGCACAGATACGCAGTATTTT
clone_size: many; v_call: TRBV4-3; j_call: TRBJ2-3; d_call: NA; cdr3_aa: CASSQEGQDTQYF; cdr3_nt: TGCGCCAGCAGCCAAGAGGGACAAGATACGCAGTATTTT
clone_size: many; v_call: TRBV12-3/TRBV12-4; j_call: TRBJ2-5; d_call: NA; cdr3_aa: CASRRGVSQETQYF; cdr3_nt: TGTGCCAGCAGACGGGGAGTTTCCCAAGAGACCCAGTACTTC
clone_size: few; v_call: TRBV6-6; j_call: TRBJ2-5; d_call: NA; cdr3_aa: CASSYSPTSRGSRETQYF; cdr3_nt: TGTGCCAGCAGTTACTCGCCCACTAGTAGAGGATCACGAGAGACCCAGTACTTC
clone_size: many; v_call: TRBV12-3/TRBV12-4; j_call: TRBJ1-1; d_call: TRBD1; cdr3_aa: CASSQGARLRGFF; cdr3_nt: TGTGCCAGCAGCCAGGGGGCTCGACTACGGGGTTTCTTT
clone_size: NA; v_call: TRBV5-1; j_call: TRBJ2-7; d_call: NA; cdr3_aa: CASSPLSDYEQYF; cdr3_nt: TGCGCCAGCAGCCCTCTATCAGACTACGAGCAGTACTTC
clone_size: once; v_call: TRBV7-9; j_call: TRBJ2-1; d_call: TRBD2; cdr3_aa: CASSLARGGVSYNEQFF; cdr3_nt: TGTGCCAGCAGCTTAGCGCGGGGGGGCGTCTCCTACAATGAGCAGTTCTTC
clone_size: NA; v_call: TRBV11-2; j_call: TRBJ2-5; d_call: NA; cdr3_aa: CASSLWGPETQYF; cdr3_nt: TGTGCCAGCAGCTTGTGGGGGCCCGAGACCCAGTACTTC
clone_size: many; v_call: TRBV4-2; j_call: TRBJ2-2; d_call: TRBD2; cdr3_aa: CASSHGLAGATGELFF; cdr3_nt: TGTGCCAGCAGCCATGGACTAGCGGGGGCCACCGGGGAGCTGTTTTTT
clone_size: many; v_call: TRBV4-2; j_call: TRBJ1-5; d_call: TRBD1; cdr3_aa: CASSLQGSNQPQHF; cdr3_nt: TGTGCCAGCAGCTTACAGGGGAGCAATCAGCCCCAGCATTTT
clone_size: NA; v_call: TRBV28; j_call: TRBJ1-6; d_call: TRBD1; cdr3_aa: CASSKNTGGGNSPLHF; cdr3_nt: TGTGCCAGCAGTAAGAATACAGGGGGGGGAAATTCACCCCTCCACTTT
clone_size: many; v_call: TRBV30; j_call: TRBJ2-7; d_call: TRBD1; cdr3_aa: CAWGRGGQGAYEQYF; cdr3_nt: TGTGCCTGGGGACGTGGGGGACAGGGGGCCTACGAGCAGTACTTC